This TCR beta chain was recorded in a study of CD8+CD57+ T cells in acquired aplastic anemia. Study-level information: An average of roughly 3 ug of DNA was obtained from sorted CD4+ and CD8+ cells. Sequencing produced an average of around 10 million reads per healthy donor for CD4+ cells.

As for this clonotype: Its antigen remains unknown.

V was pared by 3 bases and J by 3 bases, with 1 base of the junction left unmatched. The CDR3 loop spans 13 amino acids. Germline assignment: CDR1 SGHTA and CDR2 FQGNSA. Points from the study as a whole: Patient and control CD8+ Simpson's diversity was not significantly different. Almost 30 shared CD8+ CDR3s appeared highly expressed within patients' immunodominant clones.

Genomic DNA acted as the template from which TCR beta VDJ combination and CDR3 sequence profiling were carried out. TCRdb re-called the reads through MiXCR, storing one row per CDR3 protein. The repertoire holds 50,000 to 65,000 distinct CDR3 sequences, with over 45% as singletons. The origin of this receptor is a human donor in good health, serving as a control. V and J are TRBV7-2 and TRBJ1-2, with 7 bases fitting TRBD1. The specimen was sorted CD4+, CD8+, or CD8+CD57+ T cells (not recorded which) from PBMCs. The CDR3 nucleotides read TGTGCCAGCAGCTTCGGACAGGACTATGGCTACACCTTC. Its protein product is CASSFGQDYGYTF.